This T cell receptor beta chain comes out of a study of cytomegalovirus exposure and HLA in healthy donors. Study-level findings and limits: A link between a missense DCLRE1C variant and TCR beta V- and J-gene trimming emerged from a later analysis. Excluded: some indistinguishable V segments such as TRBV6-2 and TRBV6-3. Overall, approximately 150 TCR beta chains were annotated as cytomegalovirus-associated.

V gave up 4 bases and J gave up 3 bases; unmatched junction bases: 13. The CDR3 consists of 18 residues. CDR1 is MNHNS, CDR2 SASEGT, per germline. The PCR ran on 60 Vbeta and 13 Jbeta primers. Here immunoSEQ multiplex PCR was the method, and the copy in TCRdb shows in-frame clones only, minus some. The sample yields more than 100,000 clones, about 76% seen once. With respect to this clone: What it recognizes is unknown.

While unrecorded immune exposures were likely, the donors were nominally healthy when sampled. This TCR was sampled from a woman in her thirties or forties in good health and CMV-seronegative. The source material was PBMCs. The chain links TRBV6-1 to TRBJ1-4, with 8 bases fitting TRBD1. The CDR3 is CASSGRQGRRGANEKLFF. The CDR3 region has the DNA TGTGCCAGCAGTGGCCGACAGGGGAGGAGGGGGGCTAATGAAAAACTGTTTTTT.